The 24 T cell receptor beta chains given below trace back to one sample, sequenced in a study of memory CD4+ T cells and cytomegalovirus serostatus. Method: immunoSEQ multiplex PCR; TCRdb's copy keeps in-frame clones and lacks some. The table shows approximately 26,000 clones, with around 75% occurring only once. The sort gate was single viable CD3+CD4+CD8-CD45RO+ cells for memory CD4+ T cells. The specimen sequenced was memory CD4+ T cells from blood. These receptors were collected from an adult in good health and CMV-seronegative.

This sequence joins TRBV5-1 and TRBJ2-2; perhaps TRBD1 as D (5 bases). V lost 0 bases to trimming and J lost 1 base, with 7 bases between them. CDR3 size: 15 residues. The V gene's germline CDR1 is SGHRS and CDR2 YFSETQ. DNA of the CDR3: TGCGCCAGCAGCTTGGGAGGACAGAACACCGGGGAGCTGTTTTTT. Residues: CASSLGGQNTGELFF.

The chain has TRBV6-1 and TRBJ1-2; the match to TRBD1 covers 8 bases. V shed 2 bases and J 7 bases; nucleotides not matched to a gene: 6. In germline, CDR1 is MNHNS, CDR2 SASEGT. The CDR3 has 14 amino acids. In DNA, the CDR3 is TGTGCCAGCAGTGAACCAGGGGGCTGGGGTGGCTACACCTTC. This sequence encodes CASSEPGGWGGYTF.

The chain has TRBV30 and TRBJ1-5; 7 bases agree with TRBD1. Trimming cost V 5 bases and J 4 bases; bases outside gene matches: 8. Germline CDR1 GTSNPN, CDR2 SVGIG (reference sequence). The CDR3 sequence is 14 residues long. The CDR3 region is CAWGDQGENQPQHF. The CDR3 DNA sequence: TGTGCCTGGGGAGATCAGGGGGAGAATCAGCCCCAGCATTTT.

J is TRBJ1-2 and V is TRBV28; D may be TRBD1 (6 bases). V lost 8 bases and J 2 bases, leaving 9 bases between the germline ends. Per the germline V gene, CDR1 is MDHEN and CDR2 is SYDVKM. The CDR3 is made up of 12 amino acids. CDR3 amino acids: CASQTGNYGYTF. The DNA of the CDR3 is TGTGCCAGCCAAACAGGGAACTATGGCTACACCTTC.

The CDR3 region is CASSVEPGQGFYGYTF. CDR3 coding DNA: TGTGCCAGCAGCGTGGAACCGGGACAGGGATTTTATGGCTACACCTTC. The rearrangement uses TRBV9 and TRBJ1-2, with 9 bases lining up with TRBD1. CDR3 length: 16 residues. Losses at the gene ends were 2 bases for V and 5 bases for J; bases not matched to a gene: 10. Germline V gene lookup returns CDR1 SGDLS and CDR2 YYNGEE.

The CDR3 loop is CASSWGQGARTEAFF. The CDR3 nucleotides read TGTGCCAGCAGTTGGGGACAGGGGGCGCGAACTGAAGCTTTCTTT. The chain joins TRBV6-5 to TRBJ1-1; 12 nucleotides line up with TRBD1. The germline V gene has CDR1 MNHEY and CDR2 SVGAGI. The CDR3 length is 15 residues. After removal of 4 bases from V and 5 bases from J, the junction contained 5 bases not matched to a gene.

This clone occurred a few times. This chain's CDR3 is CASSVFAGRTEAFF. The CDR3 DNA sequence: TGTGCCAGCAGCGTATTTGCAGGGAGGACTGAAGCTTTCTTT. The V and J genes are TRBV9 and TRBJ1-1; D might be TRBD1 (5 bases). Trimming took 1 base from V and 5 from J, leaving 12 bases between them. The CDR3 totals 14 residues. The germline V gene encodes CDR1 SGDLS and CDR2 YYNGEE.

The chain combines TRBV10-1 with TRBJ2-1, with a possible D match to TRBD1 (6 bases). V dropped 4 bases and J dropped 7 bases, with 14 bases sitting between them. The CDR3 totals 14 residues. CDR1 and CDR2 (germline): WNHNN, SYGVQD (reference sequence). The CDR3 loop reads CASSGRGSGNEQFF. CDR3 sequence (DNA): TGCGCCAGCAGTGGAAGGGGGTCTGGGAATGAGCAGTTCTTC.

J is TRBJ1-1 and V is TRBV11-3; D ambiguous. Trimming took 1 base from V and 6 from J, leaving 3 bases between them. This CDR3 is 11 amino acids long. Germline V gives CDR1 SGHNT, CDR2 YENEEA. The CDR3 DNA follows: TGTGCCAGCAGCTTAGGCCCTGAAGCTTTCTTT. Residues: CASSLGPEAFF.

The chain joins TRBV6-1 to TRBJ2-7; D perhaps matches TRBD2 (6 bases). With 4 bases removed from V and 4 bases from J, the gap between germline ends came to 20 bases. The CDR3 length is 16 residues. Germline V gene sequence: CDR1 MNHNS, CDR2 SASEGT. In DNA form, the CDR3 reads TGTGCCAGCAGTGCTATACAATCCGGGACTCGGTACGAGCAGTACTTC. It encodes CASSAIQSGTRYEQYF.

The chain joins TRBV4-1 to TRBJ2-5, with a tentative D call TRBD2 (6 bases). V was cut by 4 bases and J by 9 bases, with 18 bases left in between. Looked up from germline, CDR1 is MGHRA and CDR2 is YSYEKL. This CDR3 spans 14 amino acids. This CDR3 reads CASSRSSEEASQYF. For the CDR3, the DNA is TGCGCCAGCAGCCGTTCTAGCGAGGAAGCGTCCCAGTACTTC.

The rearrangement joins TRBV5-5 to TRBJ1-6, with unresolved D. The CDR3 has 15 amino acids. CDR1 SGHKS and CDR2 YYEKEE come from the germline V gene (reference sequence). Trimming removed 0 bases from V and 5 bases from J, with 9 bases in between. CDR3 coding DNA: TGTGCCAGCAGCTTGGGGGCAGGTAATAATTCACCCCTCCACTTT. This encodes CASSLGAGNNSPLHF.

The genes are TRBV4-2 and TRBJ2-2; no firm D call. V gave up 1 base and J gave up 5 bases, with 5 bases separating them. This CDR3 is 13 amino acids long. Germline loops: CDR1 LGHNA, CDR2 YNFKEQ. CDR3 amino acids: CASSQVPTGELFF. The CDR3 DNA sequence: TGTGCCAGCAGCCAAGTTCCAACCGGGGAGCTGTTTTTT.

The chain joins TRBV19 to TRBJ1-6; D is uncertain. The CDR3 is 15 residues long. The V gene's germline CDR1 is LNHDA and CDR2 SQIVND (reference sequence). Trimming cost V 0 bases and J 9 bases, with 12 bases left between them. As DNA, the CDR3 is TGTGCCAGTAGTATAGATGCAGGCATCGGTTCACCCCTCCACTTT. Translation: CASSIDAGIGSPLHF.

The V call is TRBV2, the J call TRBJ2-5; no reliable D call. CDR3 length: 13 residues. Germline CDR1 SNHLY, CDR2 FYNNEI. Trimming shortened V by 1 base and J by 2 bases, and 5 bases separated the two germline ends. The CDR3 protein is CASSEGQQETQYF. In DNA form, the CDR3 reads TGTGCCAGCAGTGAAGGGCAGCAAGAGACCCAGTACTTC.

In this sample, this clone turned up once. The chain employs TRBV7-2 and TRBJ2-1; D unclear. The CDR3 covers 13 residues. The V gene lost 4 bases and the J gene lost 12 bases, with 16 bases spanning the gap. Per germline, CDR1 SGHTA and CDR2 FQGNSA. CDR3 bases: TGTGCCAGCAGCTCGACACCCCGGGTAGGGCAGTTCTTC. Its translation: CASSSTPRVGQFF.

The genes are TRBV5-1 and TRBJ2-3, with 13 bases that match TRBD2. V was clipped by 4 bases and J by 4 bases; unmatched bases: 6. Germline V CDR1 and CDR2: SGHRS, YFSETQ. The CDR3 extends over 16 amino acids. CDR3: CASSPRLAGGSDTQYF. In DNA form, the CDR3 reads TGCGCCAGCAGCCCGAGACTAGCGGGGGGTTCAGATACGCAGTATTTT.

The chain recombines TRBV5-1 with TRBJ2-7, with TRBD2 as a possible D gene (6 bases). Germline V gives CDR1 SGHRS, CDR2 YFSETQ. V shed 5 bases and J shed 2 bases, with 11 bases lying between them. The CDR3 contains 13 residues. CDR3 nucleotides: TGCGCCAGCAGGCGGGACGGTACCTACGAGCAGTACTTC. Protein: CASRRDGTYEQYF.

The count of this clone is one. The chain uses TRBV6-4 and TRBJ2-3; D possibly uses TRBD1 or TRBD2 (5 bases each). V was clipped by 7 bases and J by 0 bases, with 14 bases between them. This CDR3 spans 15 amino acids. CDR1 MRHNA and CDR2 SNTAGT come from the germline V gene. CDR3 nucleotides: TGTGCCAGCATGGGACCAACCTCTAGCACAGATACGCAGTATTTT. This gives the protein CASMGPTSSTDTQYF.

This clone was seen more than once but under ten times. This chain connects TRBV30 to TRBJ1-5, with D tentatively TRBD1 (5 bases). In germline, CDR1 is GTSNPN, CDR2 SVGIG (reference sequence). V was clipped by 0 bases and J by 7 bases, with 13 bases between them. The CDR3 is 14 amino acids. CDR3 sequence reads: CAWSVVQGSQPQHF. The CDR3 DNA is TGTGCCTGGAGTGTAGTGCAGGGAAGCCAGCCCCAGCATTTT. The full variable domain, rest sourced from reference TRBV30 and TRBJ1-5, is SQTIHQWPATLVQPVGSPLSLECTVEGTSNPNLYWYRQAAGRGLQLLFYSVGIGQISSEVPQNLSASRPQDRQFILSSKKLLLSDSGFYLCAWSVVQGSQPQHFGDGTRLSIL.

The rearrangement joins TRBV5-4 to TRBJ1-2; D not certain. Germline V gives CDR1 SGHNT, CDR2 YYREEE (reference sequence). This CDR3 region has 13 residues. Trimming pared 2 bases from V and 1 base from J, leaving 6 bases between. The CDR3 DNA follows: TGTGCCAGCAGCTTAGATGGTAACTATGGCTACACCTTC. Protein sequence: CASSLDGNYGYTF.

The chain recombines TRBV7-9 with TRBJ2-4; D might be TRBD1 or TRBD2, each matching 5 bases. Trimming stripped 1 base from V and 7 bases from J, with 11 bases between. This CDR3 has 14 amino acids. The germline V gene has CDR1 SEHNR and CDR2 FQNEAQ (reference sequence). The CDR3: CASSLERGENIQYF. The CDR3 region has the DNA TGTGCCAGCAGCTTAGAAAGAGGGGAGAACATTCAGTACTTC.

J is TRBJ1-4 and V is TRBV28; TRBD1 matches at 7 bases. The ends lost 6 bases at V and 4 bases at J; junction bases unmatched: 5. CDR1 MDHEN and CDR2 SYDVKM come from the germline V gene. The CDR3 has 14 amino acids. Written as DNA, the CDR3 is TGTGCCAGCAGGTTACAGGGGATTAATGAAAAACTGTTTTTT. As protein: CASRLQGINEKLFF.

The chain employs TRBV10-2 and TRBJ2-4; D perhaps matches TRBD2 (5 bases). Trimming shortened V by 0 bases and J by 7 bases, and 13 bases separated the two germline ends. The CDR3 totals 15 residues. CDR1 is WSHSY, CDR2 SAAADI, per germline. The CDR3 DNA follows: TGCGCCAGCAGTGAGTCGAGGGCTGAGCGGAACATTCAGTACTTC. Its protein product is CASSESRAERNIQYF.